One sample yielded the 27 T cell receptor beta chains listed below, sequenced in a study of type 1 and type 2 diabetes patients. Genomic DNA was the PCR template. The TCR beta CDR3 region was amplified using 30 forward and 13 reverse primers. MiXCR, run by TCRdb on the multiplex PCR reads, gives a single entry per CDR3 protein. The sample consists of about 290,000 distinct CDR3 sequences, 45% to 60% of them appearing once. The specimen sequenced was peripheral blood mononuclear cells (PBMCs). The receptors come from a man in his late teens or twenties with type 2 diabetes.

This clonotype was seen more than once but under ten times. This sequence joins TRBV6-5 and TRBJ2-1; D assignment may be TRBD1 or TRBD2 (6 bases each). Germline V gene lookup returns CDR1 MNHEY and CDR2 SVGAGI. The CDR3 contains 13 residues. The V end lost 8 bases, the J end lost 6 bases, and 14 bases lay between the germline ends. DNA for the CDR3: TGTGCCAGCTCGGCCAAGGGGGGCAATGAGCAGTTCTTC. Its protein product is CASSAKGGNEQFF.

The table lists this clonotype with a few counts. V and J are TRBV5-1 and TRBJ2-5, with 7 bases lining up with TRBD1. V was clipped by 3 bases and J by 4 bases; unmatched bases: 6. This CDR3 is 14 amino acids long. Germline CDR1 reads SGHRS; CDR2 reads YFSETQ. The CDR3 DNA follows: TGCGCCAGCAGCTCCGGACAGGTCACAGAGACCCAGTACTTC. Residues: CASSSGQVTETQYF.

This clonotype was observed a few times. V usage is TRBV20-1 and J usage is TRBJ1-2; D gene uncertain. V lost 6 bases to trimming and J lost 6 bases, with 11 bases between them. Germline-derived CDR1 and CDR2 are DFQATT and SNEGSKA (reference sequence). The CDR3 runs 11 residues. CDR3 sequence: CSARNSNGYTF. CDR3 sequence (DNA): TGCAGTGCAAGGAACTCCAATGGCTACACCTTC.

The chain is built from TRBV30 and TRBJ2-7; D is uncertain. CDR3 size: 12 residues. In germline, CDR1 is GTSNPN, CDR2 SVGIG (reference sequence). V lost 4 bases, J lost 3 bases, and 10 bases lay in between. CDR3 sequence: CAWNDNRYEQYF. The CDR3 DNA sequence: TGTGCCTGGAATGACAACCGCTACGAGCAGTACTTC.

This chain connects TRBV25-1 to TRBJ1-2; no reliable D call. The germline CDR1 and CDR2 sequences are MGHDK and SYGVNS. This CDR3 comprises 12 residues. Trimming left V 10 bases short and J 8 bases short, with 17 bases between. CDR3 in amino acids: CAITEGDRGYTF. CDR3 in DNA: TGTGCCATTACGGAGGGCGACCGGGGCTACACCTTC.

This clonotype has a handful of counts. The chain links TRBV20-1 to TRBJ1-6, with 9 nucleotides matching TRBD1. V lost 3 bases, J lost 7 bases, and 1 base stayed unmatched. The CDR3 is made up of 13 amino acids. Germline loops: CDR1 DFQATT, CDR2 SNEGSKA (reference sequence). The CDR3 loop reads CSARGQGNSPLHF. In DNA form, the CDR3 reads TGCAGTGCTAGGGGACAGGGAAATTCACCCCTCCACTTT.

The chain uses TRBV7-2 and TRBJ2-3; D unclear. The CDR3 extends over 14 amino acids. With 3 bases removed from V and 2 bases from J, the gap between germline ends came to 9 bases. In germline, CDR1 is SGHTA, CDR2 FQGNSA. The CDR3 is CASSLSSTTDTQYF. In nucleotides, the CDR3 is TGTGCCAGCAGCTTGTCCTCTACCACAGATACGCAGTATTTT.

The chain uses TRBV20-1 and TRBJ2-5; D unclear. CDR1 is DFQATT, CDR2 SNEGSKA, per germline (reference sequence). Between the trimmed V and J ends, which lost 3 bases and 4 bases, there was a span of 9 bases. This CDR3 region has 12 residues. The CDR3 sequence is CSARKGGETQYF. Written as DNA, the CDR3 is TGCAGTGCTAGGAAGGGCGGAGAGACCCAGTACTTC.

The rearrangement joins TRBV2 to TRBJ2-7; no reliable D call. CDR1 is SNHLY and CDR2 is FYNNEI in the germline V gene. The CDR3 sequence is 14 residues long. Trimming removed 0 bases at V and 6 bases at J, with 12 bases between. The DNA for the CDR3 is TGTGCCAGCAGTGAAGCCCCGTCTCCGGGCGAGCAGTACTTC. It is translated as CASSEAPSPGEQYF. Together with reference TRBV2 and TRBJ2-7, the CDR3 gives the full variable domain: EPEVTQTPSHQVTQMGQEVILRCVPISNHLYFYWYRQILGQKVEFLVSFYNNEISEKSEIFDDQFSVERPDGSNFTLKIRSTKLEDSAMYFCASSEAPSPGEQYFGPGTRLTVT.

This clonotype came up a few times. The chain recombines TRBV6-5 with TRBJ2-7, with no clear D. The V and J ends lost 2 bases and 1 base respectively, with 12 bases between them. In germline, CDR1 is MNHEY, CDR2 SVGAGI. The CDR3 length is 15 residues. The DNA for the CDR3 is TGTGCCAGCAGTTACCGTGGGTCGTCTTCCTACGAGCAGTACTTC. This codes for CASSYRGSSSYEQYF.

The chain joins TRBV13 to TRBJ2-3, with 7 bases that match TRBD2. Germline V CDR1 and CDR2: PRHDT, FYEKMQ (reference sequence). The CDR3 spans 18 residues. V lost 5 bases and J lost 4; bases outside the gene matches: 18. This chain's CDR3 is CASSPFTLAAGAADTQYF. The CDR3 nucleotides read TGTGCCAGCAGCCCCTTCACGCTAGCGGCCGGAGCGGCAGATACGCAGTATTTT.

Worth noting for this clonotype: A much larger clone sits a single nucleotide away, making a read error possible. This rearrangement joins TRBV14 to TRBJ2-1; weak D call: TRBD1 (6 bases). Looked up from germline, CDR1 is SGHDN and CDR2 is FVKESK. The CDR3 extends over 13 amino acids. Trimming took 3 bases from V and 5 from J, leaving 8 bases between them. The CDR3 region has the DNA TGTGCCAGCAGCCAGGACAGTCACAATGAGCAGTTCTTC. This gives the protein CASSQDSHNEQFF.

The rearrangement joins TRBV14 to TRBJ1-1; D gene unclear. Trimming took 5 bases from V and 6 from J, leaving 22 bases between them. The germline CDR1 and CDR2 sequences are SGHDN and FVKESK. This CDR3 has 16 amino acids. The DNA for the CDR3 is TGTGCCAGCAGCAGACTCCCCTGGACCAGTGGTCCTGAAGCTTTCTTT. Encoded protein: CASSRLPWTSGPEAFF.

Only a few counts were recorded for this clonotype. J is TRBJ1-2 and V is TRBV29-1; D ambiguous. CDR3 length: 10 residues. Trimming took off 3 bases at V and 6 bases at J, with 5 bases between the two ends. Per germline, CDR1 SQVTM and CDR2 ANQGSEA. DNA of the CDR3: TGCAGCGTTGAGGCCGATGGCTACACCTTC. Amino acids: CSVEADGYTF.

This clonotype has only a few counts. CDR3: CASSEWGGGGNTQYF. DNA for the CDR3: TGCGCCAGCAGTGAATGGGGGGGTGGGGGAAATACGCAGTATTTT. This rearrangement joins TRBV10-2 to TRBJ2-3; 7 nucleotides line up with TRBD2. This CDR3 region has 15 residues. Trimming removed 3 bases from V and 7 bases from J; junction bases left unmatched: 10. Germline CDR1 is WSHSY and CDR2 is SAAADI.

The V gene is TRBV28, the J gene TRBJ2-7, with 7 bases lining up with TRBD1. J lost 3 bases, V lost 6 bases, and 11 bases had no gene match. CDR1 MDHEN and CDR2 SYDVKM come from the germline V gene. CDR3 size: 15 residues. CDR3 nucleotide sequence: TGTGCCAGCAGCGTACTCGGGACAGCTTACTACGAGCAGTACTTC. Protein: CASSVLGTAYYEQYF.

The V and J genes are TRBV6-5 and TRBJ2-2; 7 positions match TRBD1. Germline-derived CDR1 and CDR2 are MNHEY and SVGAGI. The CDR3 sequence is 14 residues long. Trimming at V came to 6 bases and at J to 3 bases, leaving 4 bases not matched to a gene. The CDR3 bases are TGTGCCAGCAGGAGGGGGCGGGACACCGGGGAGCTGTTTTTT. It codes for CASRRGRDTGELFF.

This chain uses TRBV7-9 with TRBJ2-5; 10 bases are a match to TRBD1. Germline CDR1 reads SEHNR; CDR2 reads FQNEAQ (reference sequence). The J segment lost 5 bases and the V segment lost 5 bases, leaving 11 bases of the junction unmatched. The CDR3 spans 16 residues. CDR3 sequence: CASSRGDRGLEETQYF. DNA for the CDR3: TGTGCCAGCAGCCGAGGAGACAGGGGGCTTGAGGAGACCCAGTACTTC.

This clonotype has only a few counts. The rearrangement joins TRBV29-1 to TRBJ1-1; 10 nucleotides align to TRBD1. Germline CDR1 and CDR2: SQVTM and ANQGSEA. V shed 7 bases and J 1 base; nucleotides not matched to a gene: 9. The CDR3 has 15 residues. CDR3 coding DNA: TGCAGCGCCAAGACAGGGGGCGGGACGAACACTGAAGCTTTCTTT. Translated, it gives CSAKTGGGTNTEAFF.

The V and J genes are TRBV7-6 and TRBJ1-1; TRBD1 aligns across 8 bases. Germline CDR1 and CDR2: SGHVS and FNYEAQ. The junction had 4 bases not matched to a gene; V was cut back by 4 bases and J by 0 bases. The CDR3 totals 15 residues. The CDR3 spells CASSWGTGMNTEAFF. The CDR3 DNA sequence: TGTGCCAGCAGCTGGGGGACAGGCATGAACACTGAAGCTTTCTTT.

The genes are TRBV10-1 and TRBJ2-1; TRBD2 matches at 7 bases. CDR1 WNHNN and CDR2 SYGVQD come from the germline V gene (reference sequence). After removal of 3 bases from V and 7 bases from J, the junction contained 9 bases not matched to a gene. The CDR3 has 15 amino acids. The CDR3 sequence is CASSERGRARNEQFF. The CDR3, as DNA: TGCGCCAGCAGTGAACGAGGGAGGGCCCGGAATGAGCAGTTCTTC.

V usage is TRBV12-3 or TRBV12-4 and J usage is TRBJ2-5, with 8 bases lining up with TRBD2. V was pared by 9 bases and J by 4 bases, with 13 bases of the junction left unmatched. This CDR3 is built from 15 residues. CDR3 amino acids: CASSTPGLGLETQYF. CDR3 coding DNA: TGTGCCAGTAGTACACCGGGACTAGGGTTAGAGACCCAGTACTTC.

V usage is TRBV25-1 and J usage is TRBJ1-1; D not resolved. The CDR3 has 13 amino acids. V shed 8 bases and J shed 3 bases, with 13 bases lying between them. Germline loops: CDR1 MGHDK, CDR2 SYGVNS. CDR3 residues: CASSPSRDTEAFF. As DNA, the CDR3 is TGTGCCAGCTCACCATCTCGGGACACTGAAGCTTTCTTT.

The genes are TRBV30 and TRBJ2-7, with D maybe TRBD2 (6 bases). Between the trimmed V and J ends, which lost 1 base and 0 bases, there was a span of 7 bases. Germline CDR1 reads GTSNPN; CDR2 reads SVGIG (reference sequence). CDR3 size: 13 residues. CDR3 sequence reads: CAWSAGVSYEQYF. In DNA form, the CDR3 reads TGTGCCTGGAGTGCGGGGGTCTCCTACGAGCAGTACTTC.

This sequence joins TRBV2 and TRBJ1-2, with TRBD1 matching over 11 bases. Germline-derived CDR1 and CDR2 are SNHLY and FYNNEI. After removal of 7 bases from V and 7 bases from J, the junction contained 8 bases not matched to a gene. The CDR3 is made up of 14 amino acids. CDR3 sequence reads: CASKGGQGARGYTF. The CDR3 nucleotides read TGTGCCAGCAAAGGAGGACAGGGGGCGCGTGGCTACACCTTC.

This chain links TRBV7-3 with TRBJ2-1, with D perhaps TRBD1 (5 bases). Trimming shortened V by 2 bases and J by 9 bases, and 8 bases separated the two germline ends. Germline V lookup: CDR1 SGHTA, CDR2 FQGTGA. This CDR3 comprises 12 residues. In DNA form, the CDR3 reads TGTGCCAGCAGCTTACAGGGTTCTGAGCAGTTCTTC. It is translated as CASSLQGSEQFF.

To note about this clonotype: At one end, the junction sequence differs from germline, possibly due to a read error. The rearrangement joins TRBV5-1 to TRBJ1-6; D remains unclear. The CDR3 contains 17 residues. Germline V gene data show CDR1 as SGHRS and CDR2 as YFSETQ. The CDR3 loop is CASSLGGFSSYNSPLHF. DNA of the CDR3: TGTGCCAGCAGCTTGGGAGGGTTCAGCTCCTATAATTCACCCCTCCACTTT.